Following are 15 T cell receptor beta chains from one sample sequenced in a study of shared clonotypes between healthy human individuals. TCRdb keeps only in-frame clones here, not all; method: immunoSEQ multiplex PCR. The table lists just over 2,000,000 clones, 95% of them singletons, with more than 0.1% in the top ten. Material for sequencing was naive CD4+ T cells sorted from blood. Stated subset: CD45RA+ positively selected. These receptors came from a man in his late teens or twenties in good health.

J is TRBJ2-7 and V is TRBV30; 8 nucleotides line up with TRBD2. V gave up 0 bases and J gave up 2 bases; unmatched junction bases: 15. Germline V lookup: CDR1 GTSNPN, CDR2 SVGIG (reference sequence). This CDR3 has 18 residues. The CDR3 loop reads CAWSVRREALLEPYEQYF. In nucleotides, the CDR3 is TGTGCCTGGAGTGTAAGGCGGGAGGCCCTACTTGAACCCTACGAGCAGTACTTC.

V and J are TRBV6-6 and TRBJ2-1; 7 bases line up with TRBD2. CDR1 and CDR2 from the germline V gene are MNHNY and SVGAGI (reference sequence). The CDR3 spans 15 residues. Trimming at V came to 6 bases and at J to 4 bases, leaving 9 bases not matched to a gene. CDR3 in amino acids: CASSPLAGQYNEQFF. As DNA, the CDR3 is TGTGCCAGCAGCCCGTTAGCGGGCCAATACAATGAGCAGTTCTTC.

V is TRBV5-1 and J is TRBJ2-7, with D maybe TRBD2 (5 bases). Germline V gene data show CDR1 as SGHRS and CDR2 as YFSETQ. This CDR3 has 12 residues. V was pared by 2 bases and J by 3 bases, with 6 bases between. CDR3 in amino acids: CASSFRGYEQYF. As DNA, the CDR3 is TGCGCCAGCAGCTTCCGGGGCTACGAGCAGTACTTC. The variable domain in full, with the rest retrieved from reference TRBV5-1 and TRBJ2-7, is KAGVTQTPRYLIKTRGQQVTLSCSPISGHRSVSWYQQTPGQGLQFLFEYFSETQRNKGNFPGRFSGRQFSNSRSEMNVSTLELGDSALYLCASSFRGYEQYFGPGTRLTVT.

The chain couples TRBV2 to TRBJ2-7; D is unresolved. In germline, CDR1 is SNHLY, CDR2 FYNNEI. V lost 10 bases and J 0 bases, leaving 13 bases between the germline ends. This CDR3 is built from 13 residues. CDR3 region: CATFSTPSYEQYF. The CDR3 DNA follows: TGTGCCACCTTCAGCACACCCTCCTACGAGCAGTACTTC.

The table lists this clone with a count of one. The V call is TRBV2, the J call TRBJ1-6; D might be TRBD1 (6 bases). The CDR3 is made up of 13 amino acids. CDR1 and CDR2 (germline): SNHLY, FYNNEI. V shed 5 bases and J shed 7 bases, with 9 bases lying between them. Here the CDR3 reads CASSITGNSPLHF. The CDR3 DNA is TGTGCCAGCAGTATTACAGGGAATTCACCCCTCCACTTT.

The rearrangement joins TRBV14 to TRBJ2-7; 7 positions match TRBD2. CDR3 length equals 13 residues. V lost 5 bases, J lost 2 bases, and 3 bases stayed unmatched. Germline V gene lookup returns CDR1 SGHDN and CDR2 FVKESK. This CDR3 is CASSVAGAYEQYF. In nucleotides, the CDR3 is TGTGCCAGCAGCGTGGCGGGGGCCTACGAGCAGTACTTC.

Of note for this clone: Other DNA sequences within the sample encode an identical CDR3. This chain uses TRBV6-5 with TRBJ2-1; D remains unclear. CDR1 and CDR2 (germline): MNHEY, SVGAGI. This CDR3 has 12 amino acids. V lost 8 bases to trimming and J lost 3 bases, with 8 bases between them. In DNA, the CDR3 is TGTGCCAGCGGTCGAGGCTACAATGAGCAGTTCTTC. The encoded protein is CASGRGYNEQFF.

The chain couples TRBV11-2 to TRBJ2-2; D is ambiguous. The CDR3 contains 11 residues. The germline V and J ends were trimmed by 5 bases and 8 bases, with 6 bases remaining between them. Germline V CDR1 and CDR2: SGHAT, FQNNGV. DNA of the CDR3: TGTGCCAGCAGCCCTACGGGGGAGCTGTTTTTT. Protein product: CASSPTGELFF.

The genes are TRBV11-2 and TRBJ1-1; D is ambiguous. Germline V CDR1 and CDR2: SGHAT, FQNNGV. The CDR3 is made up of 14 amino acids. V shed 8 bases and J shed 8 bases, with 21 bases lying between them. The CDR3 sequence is CASDPGGVATEAFF. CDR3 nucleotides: TGTGCCAGCGACCCCGGTGGGGTAGCTACAGAAGCTTTCTTT.

The CDR3 sequence is CAISESRGFGTDTQYF. The CDR3 region has the DNA TGTGCCATCAGTGAGTCGAGGGGGTTCGGCACAGATACGCAGTATTTT. J is TRBJ2-3 and V is TRBV10-3; TRBD1 might be the D (6 bases). Germline V lookup: CDR1 ENHRY, CDR2 SYGVKD. Trimming took 0 bases from V and 1 from J, leaving 11 bases between them. CDR3 length equals 16 residues.

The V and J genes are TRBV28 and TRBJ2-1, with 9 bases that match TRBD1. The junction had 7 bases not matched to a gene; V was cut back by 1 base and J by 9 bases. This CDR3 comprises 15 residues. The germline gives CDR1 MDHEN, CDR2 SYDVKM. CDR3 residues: CASSLSGTGIFEQFF. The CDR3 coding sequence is TGTGCCAGCAGTTTATCAGGGACAGGGATATTTGAGCAGTTCTTC.

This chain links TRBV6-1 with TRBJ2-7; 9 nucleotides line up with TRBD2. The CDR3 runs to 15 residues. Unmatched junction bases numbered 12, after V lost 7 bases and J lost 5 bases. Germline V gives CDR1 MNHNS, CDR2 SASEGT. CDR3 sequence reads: CASTTLAGVPHEQYF. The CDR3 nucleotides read TGTGCCAGCACTACATTAGCGGGAGTACCCCACGAGCAGTACTTC.

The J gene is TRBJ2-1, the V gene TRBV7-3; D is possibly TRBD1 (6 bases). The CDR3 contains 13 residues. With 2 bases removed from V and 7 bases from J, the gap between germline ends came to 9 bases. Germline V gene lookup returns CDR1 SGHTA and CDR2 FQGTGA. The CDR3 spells CASSLYRDNEQFF. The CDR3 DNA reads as TGTGCCAGCAGCTTATACAGGGATAATGAGCAGTTCTTC.

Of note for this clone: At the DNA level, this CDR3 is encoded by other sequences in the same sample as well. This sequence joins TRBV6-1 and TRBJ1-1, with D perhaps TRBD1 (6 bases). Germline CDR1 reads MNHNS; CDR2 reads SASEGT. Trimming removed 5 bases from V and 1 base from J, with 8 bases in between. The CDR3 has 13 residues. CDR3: CASSKQGNTEAFF. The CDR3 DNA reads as TGTGCCAGCAGTAAACAGGGGAACACTGAAGCTTTCTTT.

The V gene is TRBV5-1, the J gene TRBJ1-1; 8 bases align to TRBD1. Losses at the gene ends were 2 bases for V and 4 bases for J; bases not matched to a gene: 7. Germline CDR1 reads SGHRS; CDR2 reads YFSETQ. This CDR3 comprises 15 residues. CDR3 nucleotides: TGCGCCAGCAGCTTTGACGGGACAGGTAGCACTGAAGCTTTCTTT. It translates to CASSFDGTGSTEAFF.